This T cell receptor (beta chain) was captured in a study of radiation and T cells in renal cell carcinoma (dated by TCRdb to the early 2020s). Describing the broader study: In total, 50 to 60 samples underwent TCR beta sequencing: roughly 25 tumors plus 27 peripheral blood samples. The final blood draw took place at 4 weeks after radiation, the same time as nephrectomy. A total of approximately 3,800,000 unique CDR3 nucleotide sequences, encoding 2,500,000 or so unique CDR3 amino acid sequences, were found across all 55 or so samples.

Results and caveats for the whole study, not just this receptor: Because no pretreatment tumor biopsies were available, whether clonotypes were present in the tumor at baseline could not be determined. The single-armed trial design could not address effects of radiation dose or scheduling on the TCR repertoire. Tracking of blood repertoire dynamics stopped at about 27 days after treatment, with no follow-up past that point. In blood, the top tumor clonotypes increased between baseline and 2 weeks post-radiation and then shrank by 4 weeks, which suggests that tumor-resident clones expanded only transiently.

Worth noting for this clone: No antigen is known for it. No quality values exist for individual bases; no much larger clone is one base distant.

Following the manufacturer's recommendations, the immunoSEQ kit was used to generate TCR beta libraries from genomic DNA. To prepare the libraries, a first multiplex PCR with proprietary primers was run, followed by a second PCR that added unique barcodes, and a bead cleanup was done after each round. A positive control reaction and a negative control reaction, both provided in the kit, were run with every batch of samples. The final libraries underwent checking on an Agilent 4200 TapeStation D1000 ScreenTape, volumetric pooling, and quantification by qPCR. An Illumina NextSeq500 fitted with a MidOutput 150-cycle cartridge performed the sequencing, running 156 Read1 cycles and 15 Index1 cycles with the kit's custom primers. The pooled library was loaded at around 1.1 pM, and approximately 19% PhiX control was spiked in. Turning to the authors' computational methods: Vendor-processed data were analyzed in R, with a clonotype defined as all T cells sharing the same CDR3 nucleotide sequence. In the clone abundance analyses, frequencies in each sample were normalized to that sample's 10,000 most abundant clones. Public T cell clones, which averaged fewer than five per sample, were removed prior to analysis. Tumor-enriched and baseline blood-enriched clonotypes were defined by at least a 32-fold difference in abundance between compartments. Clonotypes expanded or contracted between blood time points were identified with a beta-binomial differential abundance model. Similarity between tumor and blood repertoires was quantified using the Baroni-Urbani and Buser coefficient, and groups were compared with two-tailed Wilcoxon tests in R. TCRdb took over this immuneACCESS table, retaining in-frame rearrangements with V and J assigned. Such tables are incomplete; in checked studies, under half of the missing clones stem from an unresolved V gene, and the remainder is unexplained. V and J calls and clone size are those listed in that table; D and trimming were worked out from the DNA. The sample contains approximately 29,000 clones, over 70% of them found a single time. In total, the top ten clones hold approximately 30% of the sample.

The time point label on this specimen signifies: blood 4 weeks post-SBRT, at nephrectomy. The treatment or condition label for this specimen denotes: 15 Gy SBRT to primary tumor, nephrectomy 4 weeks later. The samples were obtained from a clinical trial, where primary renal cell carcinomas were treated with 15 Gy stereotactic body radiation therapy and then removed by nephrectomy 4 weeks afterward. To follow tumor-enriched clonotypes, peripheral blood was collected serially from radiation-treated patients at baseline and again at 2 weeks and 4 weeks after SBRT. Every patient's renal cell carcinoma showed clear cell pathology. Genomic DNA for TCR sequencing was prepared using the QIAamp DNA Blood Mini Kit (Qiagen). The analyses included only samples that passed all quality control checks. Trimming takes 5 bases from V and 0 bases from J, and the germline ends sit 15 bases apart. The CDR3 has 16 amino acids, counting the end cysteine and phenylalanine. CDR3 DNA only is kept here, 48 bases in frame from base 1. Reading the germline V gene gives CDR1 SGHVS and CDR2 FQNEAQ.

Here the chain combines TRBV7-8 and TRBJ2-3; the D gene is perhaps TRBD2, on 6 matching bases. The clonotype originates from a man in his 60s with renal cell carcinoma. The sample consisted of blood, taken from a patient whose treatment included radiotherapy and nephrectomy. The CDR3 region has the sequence CASSSYSGASTDTQYF. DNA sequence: TGTGCCAGCAGCAGTTATAGCGGAGCTAGCACAGATACGCAGTATTTT.